This T cell receptor (beta chain) was obtained from a study of cytomegalovirus exposure and HLA in healthy donors. Study-level results: Reportedly, a later analysis found an Asian-associated ancestry cluster had fewer N-insertions than the approximately 700-donor mean. There were some V segments, including TRBV6-2 and TRBV6-3, excluded as indistinguishable.

About this clone: Its specificity is unknown.

The PCR used 60 Vbeta and 13 Jbeta primers. Profiled with immunoSEQ multiplex PCR; TCRdb holds only in-frame clones, not every one. The sample shows fewer than 130,000 clones, 75% to 90% of them seen only once. CDR1 and CDR2 (germline): KGHSH, LQKENI. The CDR3 runs 13 residues. V was shortened by 6 bases and J by 7 bases, with 13 bases between the two germline ends. This TCR came from a man between 35 and 55 years old in good health and CMV-seronegative. The chain couples TRBV18 to TRBJ1-3; D is unresolved. Sequenced material: PBMCs. The CDR3 sequence: CASSAVSGNTIYF. The CDR3 DNA sequence: TGTGCCAGCTCGGCCGTGTCCGGGAACACCATATATTTT.